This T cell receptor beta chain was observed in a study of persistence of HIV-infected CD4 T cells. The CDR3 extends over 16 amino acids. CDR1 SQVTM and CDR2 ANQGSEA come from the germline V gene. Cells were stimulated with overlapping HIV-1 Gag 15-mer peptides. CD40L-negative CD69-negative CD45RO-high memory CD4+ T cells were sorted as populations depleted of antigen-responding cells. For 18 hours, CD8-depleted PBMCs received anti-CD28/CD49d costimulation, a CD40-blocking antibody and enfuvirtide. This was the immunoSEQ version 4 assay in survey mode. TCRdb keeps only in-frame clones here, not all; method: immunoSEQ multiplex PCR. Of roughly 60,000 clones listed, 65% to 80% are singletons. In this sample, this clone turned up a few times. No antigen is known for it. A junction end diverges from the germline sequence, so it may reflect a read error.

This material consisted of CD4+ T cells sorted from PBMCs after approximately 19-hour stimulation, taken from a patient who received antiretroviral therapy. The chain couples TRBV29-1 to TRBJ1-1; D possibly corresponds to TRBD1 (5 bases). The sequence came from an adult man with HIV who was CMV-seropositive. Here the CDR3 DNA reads TGCAGCGCTGAAGAACCTAAGACAGTACCGAACACTGAAGCTTTCTTT. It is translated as CSAEEPKTVPNTEAFF.